This T cell receptor (beta chain) was captured in a study of T cell repertoires in cytomegalovirus infection. For the study at large: The study used recently identified HLA-C-restricted and well-studied HLA-B-restricted CMV epitopes. CMV infection together with matching HLA type was indicated by public TCR beta signatures. Broader study findings: In two of eight donors, the top clonotype was HLA-C-restricted CMV-specific. Cumulative public TCR beta family frequency identified CMV carriers with the relevant HLA.

The sample holds a few counts of this clonotype. Its cognate antigen is unknown. The CDR3 is 15 residues long. Germline CDR1 GTSNPN, CDR2 SVGIG (reference sequence). V shed 1 base, J shed 3 bases, and the junction held 5 bases outside the gene matches. MiXCR was run by TCRdb on the reads, yielding one entry per CDR3 protein. The sample lists tens of thousands of distinct CDR3 sequences; under 30% were seen once. This receptor was identified in a human donor in good health (CMV status not recorded). Some clones in this sample may be carry-over from other donors' samples. The sequenced sample was CD8+ T cells from cultured PBMCs, obtained from culture after CMV antigen stimulation. The chain carries TRBV30 and TRBJ1-5, with 8 bases fitting TRBD1. The CDR3 here is CAWSERTGNNQPQHF. The CDR3 bases are TGTGCCTGGAGTGAAAGGACAGGGAACAATCAGCCCCAGCATTTT. Full variable domain (remainder filled in from reference TRBV30 and TRBJ1-5): SQTIHQWPATLVQPVGSPLSLECTVEGTSNPNLYWYRQAAGRGLQLLFYSVGIGQISSEVPQNLSASRPQDRQFILSSKKLLLSDSGFYLCAWSERTGNNQPQHFGDGTRLSIL.